Listed below are T cell receptor beta chains from one sample, sequenced in a study of cytomegalovirus exposure and HLA in healthy donors. Some clones are missing from TCRdb's copy, which holds only in-frame ones; the method was immunoSEQ multiplex PCR. The table for this sample gives 100,000 to 150,000 clones. Sequenced: PBMCs. Source of these receptors: a man aged 40-50 years in good health and CMV-seronegative. Both conserved end residues are part of each CDR3. The D gene is left open where the match is weak.

J | V | D | CDR3
TRBJ2-3 | TRBV18 | TRBD1 | CASSPGTGGESDTQYF
TRBJ1-1 | TRBV10-3 | . | CAITGDVATEAFF
TRBJ1-3 | TRBV4-3 | . | CASSQELRSSGNTIYF
TRBJ2-2 | TRBV9 | . | CASSVLDWQNTGELFF
TRBJ2-7 | TRBV7-9 | . | CASLELPSEQYF
TRBJ2-3 | TRBV6-6 | TRBD2 | CASNGREREGTDTQYF
TRBJ1-1 | TRBV9 | . | CASSVAGVGTEAFF
TRBJ1-3 | TRBV7-9 | TRBD1 | CASTLPGQRPLGF
TRBJ1-5 | TRBV6-1 | . | CASSERGGPNQPQHF
TRBJ2-7 | TRBV10-1 | . | CASSDGGPSYEQYF
TRBJ2-7 | TRBV11-3 | TRBD1 | CASSVRQGGVREQYF
TRBJ2-3 | TRBV11-3 | . | CASSLPPLTDTQYF
TRBJ1-2 | TRBV7-3 | TRBD1 | CASSLNGQGAYGYTF
TRBJ2-2 | TRBV2 | . | CASSAESGGELFF